The clone carrying this T cell receptor (beta chain) appeared a single time. Here immunoSEQ multiplex PCR was the method, and the copy in TCRdb shows in-frame clones only, minus some. This sample carries about 2 million clones, about 95% of them seen once, and the ten largest clones take about 1.1%. Naive CD8 cells were CD45RO-negative, positively selected for CCR7, excluding terminally differentiated effector memory CD45RA+ cells. This entry belongs to a study of shared clonotypes between healthy human individuals. Germline loops: CDR1 MNHEY, CDR2 SMNVEV (reference sequence). The length of the CDR3 is 16 residues. With 1 base removed from V and 4 bases from J, the gap between germline ends came to 14 bases.

The sample taken for sequencing was naive CD8+ T cells sorted from blood. V is TRBV27 and J is TRBJ2-1; D is uncertain. This clonotype was obtained from a man in his late teens or twenties in good health. CDR3 loop: CASSLLPLSEYNEQFF. The CDR3 DNA is TGTGCCAGCAGTTTATTGCCCCTATCCGAATACAATGAGCAGTTCTTC.